This is a list of T cell receptor beta chains from one sample in a study of identical twins. TCRdb reprocessed the 5' RACE reads with MiXCR, giving one entry per CDR3 protein. The sample yields 250,000 to 300,000 distinct CDR3 sequences, about 8.5% seen once. These same records also appear under a second study, on yellow fever vaccine responses in identical twins.

Material: CD8+ T cells sorted from blood. These TCRs come from a woman aged 18 to 35 in good health. The CDR3 runs from the conserved cysteine through the conserved F or W. The order of the fields is V gene, D gene, clone size, J gene, CDR3 DNA, CDR3 protein. A D gene is named only where the DNA matches it firmly. Rows give clone size only sometimes, using once, few, many, or a class for an expanded clone.

V gene: TRBV24-1; D gene: .; clone size: few; J gene: TRBJ2-2; CDR3 DNA: TGTGCCACCAGTGTCGGCTTCCCGACGGGGACCGGGGAGCTGTTTTTT; CDR3 protein: CATSVGFPTGTGELFF
V gene: TRBV15; D gene: .; clone size: many; J gene: TRBJ1-2; CDR3 DNA: TGTGCCACGAAAGGGGTCTTAAACTATGGCTACACCTTC; CDR3 protein: CATKGVLNYGYTF
V gene: TRBV12-3/TRBV12-4; D gene: TRBD2; clone size: .; J gene: TRBJ2-2; CDR3 DNA: TGTGCCCTCAGTTTTATTCTAGCGGGAGGTGAAAGAGGCGGGGAGCTGTTTTTT; CDR3 protein: CALSFILAGGERGGELFF
V gene: TRBV15; D gene: .; clone size: many; J gene: TRBJ2-4; CDR3 DNA: TGTGCCACCCGGGGCGACGCCAAAAACATTCAGTACTTC; CDR3 protein: CATRGDAKNIQYF
V gene: TRBV20-1; D gene: .; clone size: few; J gene: TRBJ1-6; CDR3 DNA: TGCAGTGCTAGAGTAGAGGGGGGTTGGTCACCCCTCCACTTT; CDR3 protein: CSARVEGGWSPLHF
V gene: TRBV5-4; D gene: TRBD1; clone size: once; J gene: TRBJ2-6; CDR3 DNA: TGTGCCAGCAGCCCCGGGACAGGGTTCTCTGGGGCCAACGTCCTGACTTTC; CDR3 protein: CASSPGTGFSGANVLTF
V gene: TRBV4-3; D gene: .; clone size: .; J gene: TRBJ2-1; CDR3 DNA: TGCGCCAGCAGCCAAGCCTGGGCCAGCTACAATGAGCAGTTCTTC; CDR3 protein: CASSQAWASYNEQFF
V gene: TRBV9; D gene: TRBD1; clone size: .; J gene: TRBJ2-3; CDR3 DNA: TGTGCCAGCAGTCTACAGGGGGCGAGTGGGGATACGCAGTATTTT; CDR3 protein: CASSLQGASGDTQYF
V gene: TRBV4-3; D gene: .; clone size: few; J gene: TRBJ1-1; CDR3 DNA: TGCGCCAGCAGCCAGATCCGGGCAGGGAACACTGAAGCTTTCTTT; CDR3 protein: CASSQIRAGNTEAFF
V gene: TRBV7-6; D gene: .; clone size: few; J gene: TRBJ2-6; CDR3 DNA: TGTGCCAGCAGCTTAGCGGAGGTGACTGGGGCCAACGTCCTGACTTTC; CDR3 protein: CASSLAEVTGANVLTF
V gene: TRBV7-9; D gene: .; clone size: many; J gene: TRBJ1-1; CDR3 DNA: TGTGCCAGCAGCGGCTCCCAAGTTGAAGCTTTCTTT; CDR3 protein: CASSGSQVEAFF
V gene: TRBV4-1; D gene: .; clone size: many; J gene: TRBJ2-2; CDR3 DNA: TGCGCCAGCCGCGATAATACCGGGGAGCTGTTTTTT; CDR3 protein: CASRDNTGELFF
V gene: TRBV21-1; D gene: .; clone size: .; J gene: TRBJ1-6; CDR3 DNA: TGTGCCAGCAGCAACCATGACGGGTCCGTAAATTCACCCCTCCACTTT; CDR3 protein: CASSNHDGSVNSPLHF
V gene: TRBV4-3; D gene: TRBD1; clone size: .; J gene: TRBJ2-1; CDR3 DNA: TGCGCCAGCAGCGCAGGACAGGGGTTTTACGACTACTACAATGAGCAGTTCTTC; CDR3 protein: CASSAGQGFYDYYNEQFF
V gene: TRBV3-1; D gene: .; clone size: .; J gene: TRBJ2-5; CDR3 DNA: TGTGCCAGCAGCCAAGGCGACAGGGAGGTTGGCAAGAAGACCCAGTACTTC; CDR3 protein: CASSQGDREVGKKTQYF
V gene: TRBV27; D gene: TRBD1; clone size: many; J gene: TRBJ2-1; CDR3 DNA: TGTGCCAGCAGTTCCCCGGGACAGGCCTACAATGAGCAGTTCTTC; CDR3 protein: CASSSPGQAYNEQFF
V gene: TRBV4-3; D gene: TRBD2; clone size: few; J gene: TRBJ2-7; CDR3 DNA: TGCGCCAGCAGCCAAGATGGGGGAGGGCCAGGGGAGCAGTACTTC; CDR3 protein: CASSQDGGGPGEQYF
V gene: TRBV12-3/TRBV12-4; D gene: .; clone size: .; J gene: TRBJ2-1; CDR3 DNA: TGTGCCAGCAGCCCCCAGGGTGCTGAGCAGTTCTTC; CDR3 protein: CASSPQGAEQFF
V gene: TRBV7-2; D gene: .; clone size: few; J gene: TRBJ2-7; CDR3 DNA: TGTGCCAGCAGCTTAGCGACTAAGGAGCAGTACTTC; CDR3 protein: CASSLATKEQYF
V gene: TRBV30; D gene: TRBD1; clone size: .; J gene: TRBJ2-7; CDR3 DNA: TGTGCCTGGAGTACGCGGGACAGGGTAGGATACGAGCAGTACTTC; CDR3 protein: CAWSTRDRVGYEQYF
V gene: TRBV28; D gene: .; clone size: few; J gene: TRBJ2-4; CDR3 DNA: TGTGCCAGCAGGCCGACTACGCTAGCCAAAAACATTCAGTACTTC; CDR3 protein: CASRPTTLAKNIQYF
V gene: TRBV12-3/TRBV12-4; D gene: .; clone size: many; J gene: TRBJ2-5; CDR3 DNA: TGTGCCAGCAGTCCGTCCGGGGGGCCCCAAGAGACCCAGTACTTC; CDR3 protein: CASSPSGGPQETQYF
V gene: TRBV4-1; D gene: .; clone size: many; J gene: TRBJ2-7; CDR3 DNA: TGCGCCAGCAGCCAAACCTCAGGAGTCAGGGAGCAGTACTTC; CDR3 protein: CASSQTSGVREQYF